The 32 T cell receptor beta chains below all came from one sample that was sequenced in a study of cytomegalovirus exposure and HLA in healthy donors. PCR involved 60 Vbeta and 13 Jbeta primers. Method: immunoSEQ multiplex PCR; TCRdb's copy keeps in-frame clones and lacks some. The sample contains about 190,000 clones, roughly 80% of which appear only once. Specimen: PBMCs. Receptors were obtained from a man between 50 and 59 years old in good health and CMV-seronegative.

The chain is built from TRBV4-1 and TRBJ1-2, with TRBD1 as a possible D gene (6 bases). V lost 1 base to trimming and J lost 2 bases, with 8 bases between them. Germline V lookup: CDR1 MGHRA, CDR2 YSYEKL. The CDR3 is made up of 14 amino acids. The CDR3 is CASSQGTVNYGYTF. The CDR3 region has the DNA TGCGCCAGCAGCCAAGGGACAGTCAACTATGGCTACACCTTC.

CDR3 sequence (DNA): TGCGCCAGCAGCCAAGTAGACAGAGGAAACACCATATATTTT. Translation gives CASSQVDRGNTIYF. This sequence joins TRBV4-1 and TRBJ1-3, with a weak D call TRBD1 (5 bases). CDR1 is MGHRA and CDR2 is YSYEKL in the germline V gene. V was shortened by 1 base and J by 4 bases, with 8 bases between the two germline ends. The CDR3 covers 14 residues.

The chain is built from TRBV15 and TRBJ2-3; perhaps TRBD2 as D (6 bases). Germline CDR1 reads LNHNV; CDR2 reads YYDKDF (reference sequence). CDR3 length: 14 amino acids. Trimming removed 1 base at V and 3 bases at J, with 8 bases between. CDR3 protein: CATSRAGTTDTQYF. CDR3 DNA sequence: TGTGCCACCAGCAGAGCGGGGACTACAGATACGCAGTATTTT.

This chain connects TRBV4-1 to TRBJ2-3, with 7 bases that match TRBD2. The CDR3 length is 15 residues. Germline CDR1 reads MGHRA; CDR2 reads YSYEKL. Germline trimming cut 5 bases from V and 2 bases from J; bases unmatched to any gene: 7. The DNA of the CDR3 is TGCGCCAGCAGCAGTAGCGGGCTCGACACAGATACGCAGTATTTT. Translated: CASSSSGLDTDTQYF.

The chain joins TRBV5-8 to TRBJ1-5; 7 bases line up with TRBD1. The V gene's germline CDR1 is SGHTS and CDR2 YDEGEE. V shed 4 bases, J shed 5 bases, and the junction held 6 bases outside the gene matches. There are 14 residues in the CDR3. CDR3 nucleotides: TGTGCCAGCAGCAGGGACAGTGGGGATCAGCCCCAGCATTTT. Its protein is CASSRDSGDQPQHF.

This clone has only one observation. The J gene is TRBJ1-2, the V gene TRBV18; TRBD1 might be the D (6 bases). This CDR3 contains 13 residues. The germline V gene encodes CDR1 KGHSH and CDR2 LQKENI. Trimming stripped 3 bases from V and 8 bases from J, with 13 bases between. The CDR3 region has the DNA TGTGCCAGCTCACCCGCGACAGGACCCGGCTACACCTTC. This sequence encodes CASSPATGPGYTF.

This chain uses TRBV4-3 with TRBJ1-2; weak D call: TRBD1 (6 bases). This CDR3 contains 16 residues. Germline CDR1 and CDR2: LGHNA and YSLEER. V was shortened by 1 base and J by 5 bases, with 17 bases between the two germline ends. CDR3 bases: TGCGCCAGCAGCCAAGGCAAGGGGGACGGCGGGTATGGCTACACCTTC. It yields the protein CASSQGKGDGGYGYTF.

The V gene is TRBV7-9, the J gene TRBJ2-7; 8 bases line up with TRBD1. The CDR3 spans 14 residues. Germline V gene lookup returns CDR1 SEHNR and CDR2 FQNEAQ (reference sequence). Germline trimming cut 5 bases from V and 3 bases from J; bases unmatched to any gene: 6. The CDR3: CASSPGTGVYEQYF. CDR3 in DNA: TGTGCCAGCAGCCCCGGGACAGGAGTCTACGAGCAGTACTTC.

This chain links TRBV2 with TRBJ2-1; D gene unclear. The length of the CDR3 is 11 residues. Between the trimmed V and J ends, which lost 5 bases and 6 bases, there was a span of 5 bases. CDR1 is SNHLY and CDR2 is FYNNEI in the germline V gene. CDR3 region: CASSRSNEQFF. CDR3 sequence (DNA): TGTGCCAGCAGTAGGAGCAATGAGCAGTTCTTC.

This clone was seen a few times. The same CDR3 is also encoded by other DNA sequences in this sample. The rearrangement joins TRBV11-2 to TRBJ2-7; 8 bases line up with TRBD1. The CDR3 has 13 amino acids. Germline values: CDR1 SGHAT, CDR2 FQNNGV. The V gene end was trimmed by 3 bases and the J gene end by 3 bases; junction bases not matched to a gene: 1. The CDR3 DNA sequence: TGTGCCAGCAGCTTGGACAGGGTCTACGAGCAGTACTTC. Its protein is CASSLDRVYEQYF.

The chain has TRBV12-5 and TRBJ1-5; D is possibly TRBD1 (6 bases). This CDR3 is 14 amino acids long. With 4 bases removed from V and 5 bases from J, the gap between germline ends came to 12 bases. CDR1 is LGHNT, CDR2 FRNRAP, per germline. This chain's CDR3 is CASGWKDRYQPQHF. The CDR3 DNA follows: TGTGCTAGTGGTTGGAAGGACAGATATCAGCCCCAGCATTTT.

CDR3 loop: CASSFGWGGGDTGELFF. CDR3 bases: TGTGCCAGCAGCTTTGGATGGGGTGGGGGCGACACCGGGGAGCTGTTTTTT. V usage is TRBV12-1 and J usage is TRBJ2-2; the table assigns TRBD1, which was not confirmed against the DNA. TRBV12-1 is flagged as a pseudogene. The CDR3 is 17 residues long.

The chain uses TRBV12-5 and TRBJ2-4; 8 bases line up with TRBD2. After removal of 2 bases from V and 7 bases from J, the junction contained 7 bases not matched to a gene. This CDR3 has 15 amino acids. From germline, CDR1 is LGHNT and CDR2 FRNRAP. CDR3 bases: TGTGCTAGTGGTTTGAGAAGCGGGGGTGGGAACATTCAGTACTTC. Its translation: CASGLRSGGGNIQYF.

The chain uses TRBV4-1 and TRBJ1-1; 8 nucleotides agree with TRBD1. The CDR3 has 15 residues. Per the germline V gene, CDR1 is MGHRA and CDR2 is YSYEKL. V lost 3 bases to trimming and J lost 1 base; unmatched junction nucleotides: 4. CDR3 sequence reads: CASSQMDRANTEAFF. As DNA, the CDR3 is TGCGCCAGCAGCCAGATGGACAGGGCGAACACTGAAGCTTTCTTT.

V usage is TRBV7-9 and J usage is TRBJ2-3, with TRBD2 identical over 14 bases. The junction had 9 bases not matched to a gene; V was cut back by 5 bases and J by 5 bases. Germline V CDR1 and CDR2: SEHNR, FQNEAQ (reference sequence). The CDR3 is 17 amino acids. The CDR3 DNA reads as TGTGCCAGCAGCCCCCGGACTAGCGGGGGGACCCAAGATACGCAGTATTTT. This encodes CASSPRTSGGTQDTQYF.

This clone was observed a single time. The CDR3 DNA reads as TGTGCCAGCCGTAGGGTTCCAGCAGCGGACTATGGCTACACCTTC. Translated, it gives CASRRVPAADYGYTF. The genes are TRBV27 and TRBJ1-2, with D uncertain. This CDR3 has 15 amino acids. Trimming stripped 8 bases from V and 3 bases from J, with 19 bases between. CDR1 and CDR2 from the germline V gene are MNHEY and SMNVEV (reference sequence).

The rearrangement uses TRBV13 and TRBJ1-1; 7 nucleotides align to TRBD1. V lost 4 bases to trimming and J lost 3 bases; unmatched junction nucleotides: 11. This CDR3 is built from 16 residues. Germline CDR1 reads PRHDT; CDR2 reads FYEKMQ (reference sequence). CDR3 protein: CASSYYRGEPYTEAFF. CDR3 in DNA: TGTGCCAGCAGCTACTACAGGGGCGAGCCTTACACTGAAGCTTTCTTT. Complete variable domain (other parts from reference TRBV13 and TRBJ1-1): AAGVIQSPRHLIKEKRETATLKCYPIPRHDTVYWYQQGPGQDPQFLISFYEKMQSDKGSIPDRFSAQQFSDYHSELNMSSLELGDSALYFCASSYYRGEPYTEAFFGQGTRLTVV.

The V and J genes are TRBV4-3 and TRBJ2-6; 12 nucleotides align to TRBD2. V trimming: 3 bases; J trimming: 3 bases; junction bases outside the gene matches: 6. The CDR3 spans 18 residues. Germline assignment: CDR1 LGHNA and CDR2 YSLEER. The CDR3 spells CASSQELAGGFGANVLTF. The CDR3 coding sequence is TGCGCCAGCAGCCAGGAACTAGCGGGGGGATTTGGGGCCAACGTCCTGACTTTC.

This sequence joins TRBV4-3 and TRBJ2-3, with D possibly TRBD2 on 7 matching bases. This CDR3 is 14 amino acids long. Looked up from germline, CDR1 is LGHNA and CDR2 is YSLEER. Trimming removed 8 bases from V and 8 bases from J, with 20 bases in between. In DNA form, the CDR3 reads TGCGCCAGCGGTACGGGGGGCATACAGTCTACGCAGTATTTT. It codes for CASGTGGIQSTQYF.

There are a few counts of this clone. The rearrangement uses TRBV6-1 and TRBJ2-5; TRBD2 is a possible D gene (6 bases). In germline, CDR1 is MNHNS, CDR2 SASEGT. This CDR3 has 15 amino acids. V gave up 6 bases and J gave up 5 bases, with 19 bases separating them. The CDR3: CASRSFRTGGETQYF. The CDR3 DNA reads TGTGCCAGCAGGAGTTTCCGGACCGGAGGGGAGACCCAGTACTTC.

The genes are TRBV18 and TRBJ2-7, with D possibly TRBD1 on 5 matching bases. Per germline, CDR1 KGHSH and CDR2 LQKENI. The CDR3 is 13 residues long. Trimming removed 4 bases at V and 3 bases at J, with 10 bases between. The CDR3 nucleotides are TGTGCCAGCTCACTGGACACCTACTACGAGCAGTACTTC. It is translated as CASSLDTYYEQYF.

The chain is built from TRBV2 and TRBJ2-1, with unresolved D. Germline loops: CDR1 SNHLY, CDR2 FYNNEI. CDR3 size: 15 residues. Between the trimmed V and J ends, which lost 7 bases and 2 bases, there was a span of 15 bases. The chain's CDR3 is CASTDQTFTYNEQFF. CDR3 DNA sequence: TGTGCCAGCACCGACCAGACATTTACCTACAATGAGCAGTTCTTC. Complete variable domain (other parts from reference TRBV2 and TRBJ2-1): EPEVTQTPSHQVTQMGQEVILRCVPISNHLYFYWYRQILGQKVEFLVSFYNNEISEKSEIFDDQFSVERPDGSNFTLKIRSTKLEDSAMYFCASTDQTFTYNEQFFGPGTRLTVL.

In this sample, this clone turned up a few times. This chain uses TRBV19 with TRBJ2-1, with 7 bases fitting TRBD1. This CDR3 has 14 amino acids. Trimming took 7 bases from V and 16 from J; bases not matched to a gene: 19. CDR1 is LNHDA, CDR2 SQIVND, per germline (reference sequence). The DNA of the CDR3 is TGTGCCAGTAAGCAGTCAGGGGGTAATCCAGCCTACTTCTTC. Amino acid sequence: CASKQSGGNPAYFF.

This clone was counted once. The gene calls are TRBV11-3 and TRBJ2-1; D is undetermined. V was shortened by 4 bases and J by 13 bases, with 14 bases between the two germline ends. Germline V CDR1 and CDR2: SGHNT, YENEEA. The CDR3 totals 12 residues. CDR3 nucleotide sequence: TGTGCCAGCAGCTCCACCAACTATGGCCAGTTCTTC. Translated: CASSSTNYGQFF. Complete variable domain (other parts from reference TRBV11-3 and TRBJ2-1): EAGVVQSPRYKIIEKKQPVAFWCNPISGHNTLYWYLQNLGQGPELLIRYENEEAVDDSQLPKDRFSAERLKGVDSTLKIQPAELGDSAVYLCASSSTNYGQFFGPGTRLTVL.

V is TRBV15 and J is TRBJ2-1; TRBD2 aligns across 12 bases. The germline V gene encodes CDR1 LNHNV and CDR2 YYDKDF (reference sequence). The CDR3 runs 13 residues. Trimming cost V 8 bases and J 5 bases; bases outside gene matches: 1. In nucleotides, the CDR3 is TGTGCCACCGGACTAGCGGGGAACAATGAGCAGTTCTTC. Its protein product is CATGLAGNNEQFF.

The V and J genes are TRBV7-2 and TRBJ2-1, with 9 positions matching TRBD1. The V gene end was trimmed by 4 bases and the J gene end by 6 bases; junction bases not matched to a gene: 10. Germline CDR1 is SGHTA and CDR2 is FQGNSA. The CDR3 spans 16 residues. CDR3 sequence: CASSSLGTGLPNEQFF. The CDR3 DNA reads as TGTGCCAGCAGCTCCCTAGGGACAGGGTTGCCCAATGAGCAGTTCTTC. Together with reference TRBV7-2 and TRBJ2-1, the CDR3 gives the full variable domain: GAGVSQSPSNKVTEKGKDVELRCDPISGHTALYWYRQSLGQGLEFLIYFQGNSAPDKSGLPSDRFSAERTGGSVSTLTIQRTQQEDSAVYLCASSSLGTGLPNEQFFGPGTRLTVL.

The DNA of the CDR3 is TGTGCCAGCAGTGAACGGGTTTTCCAGCCCCAGCATTTT. Its translation: CASSERVFQPQHF. The rearrangement joins TRBV2 to TRBJ1-5; no firm D call. Germline lookup yields CDR1 SNHLY and CDR2 FYNNEI. V was pared by 2 bases and J by 7 bases, with 9 bases between. The CDR3 extends over 13 amino acids. Based on the CDR3 plus reference TRBV2 and TRBJ1-5, the full variable domain is EPEVTQTPSHQVTQMGQEVILRCVPISNHLYFYWYRQILGQKVEFLVSFYNNEISEKSEIFDDQFSVERPDGSNFTLKIRSTKLEDSAMYFCASSERVFQPQHFGDGTRLSIL.

The CDR3 is CASSFRGSLSGGYTF. CDR3 nucleotides: TGTGCCAGCAGTTTTCGGGGGTCTCTCTCGGGAGGCTACACCTTC. This chain uses TRBV6-5 with TRBJ1-2; TRBD1 might be the D (5 bases). CDR1 is MNHEY, CDR2 SVGAGI, per germline. The V end was cut by 4 bases, the J end by 8 bases, with 20 bases between. This CDR3 is 15 amino acids long.

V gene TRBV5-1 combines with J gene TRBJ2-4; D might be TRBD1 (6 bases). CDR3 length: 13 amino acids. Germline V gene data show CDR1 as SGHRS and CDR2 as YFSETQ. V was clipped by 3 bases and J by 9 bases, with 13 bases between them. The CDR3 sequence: CASSSDRRGIQYF. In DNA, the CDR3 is TGCGCCAGCAGCTCGGACAGACGTGGCATTCAGTACTTC.

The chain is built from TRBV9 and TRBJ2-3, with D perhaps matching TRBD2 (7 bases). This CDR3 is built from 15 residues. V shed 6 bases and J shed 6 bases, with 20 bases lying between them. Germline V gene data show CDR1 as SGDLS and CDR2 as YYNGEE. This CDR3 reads CASTKGGGGMDTQYF. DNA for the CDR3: TGTGCCAGCACGAAGGGAGGGGGGGGGATGGATACGCAGTATTTT. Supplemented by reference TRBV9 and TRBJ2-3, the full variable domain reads DSGVTQTPKHLITATGQRVTLRCSPRSGDLSVYWYQQSLDQGLQFLIQYYNGEERAKGNILERFSAQQFPDLHSELNLSSLELGDSALYFCASTKGGGGMDTQYFGPGTRLTVL.

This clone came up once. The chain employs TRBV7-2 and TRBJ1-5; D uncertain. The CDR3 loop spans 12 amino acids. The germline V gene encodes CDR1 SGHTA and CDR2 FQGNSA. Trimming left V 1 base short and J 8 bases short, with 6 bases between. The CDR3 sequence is CASSLGGEPQHF. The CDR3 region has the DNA TGTGCCAGCAGCTTAGGGGGAGAGCCCCAGCATTTT.

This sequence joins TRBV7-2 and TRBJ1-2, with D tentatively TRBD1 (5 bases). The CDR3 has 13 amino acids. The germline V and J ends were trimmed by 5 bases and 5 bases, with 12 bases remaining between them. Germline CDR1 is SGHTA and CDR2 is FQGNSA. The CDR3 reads CASSPYRSYGYTF. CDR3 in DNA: TGTGCCAGCAGCCCCTACAGGTCATATGGCTACACCTTC. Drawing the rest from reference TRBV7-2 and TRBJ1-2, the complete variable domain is GAGVSQSPSNKVTEKGKDVELRCDPISGHTALYWYRQSLGQGLEFLIYFQGNSAPDKSGLPSDRFSAERTGGSVSTLTIQRTQQEDSAVYLCASSPYRSYGYTFGSGTRLTVV.